This TCR beta chain emerged from a study of shared clonotypes between healthy human individuals. About the research overall: Plates per donor: three CD4 naive, three CD4 memory, two CD8 naive, one CD8 memory.

At a deep level, the assay was run. When replicate PCRs were run on sorted subsets, they used 200 ng DNA, about 31,000 T cell genomes. The table came from immunoSEQ multiplex PCR; TCRdb's copy has only in-frame clones and leaves some out. The sample has more than 1,200,000 clones; roughly 98.5% are singletons. The specimen sequenced was naive CD4+ T cells sorted from blood. Subset reported: CD45RA+ positively selected. This clonotype originated in a young man in good health.

CDR3 sequence: CASSVGAGSFGGYTF. CDR3 coding DNA: TGTGCCAGCAGCGTAGGAGCGGGTTCTTTTGGTGGCTACACCTTC. The chain is built from TRBV9 and TRBJ1-2, with D unresolved. Germline V lookup: CDR1 SGDLS, CDR2 YYNGEE. The CDR3 totals 15 residues. V lost 0 bases and J 7 bases, leaving 16 bases between the germline ends. The whole variable domain, remainder taken from reference TRBV9 and TRBJ1-2, is DSGVTQTPKHLITATGQRVTLRCSPRSGDLSVYWYQQSLDQGLQFLIQYYNGEERAKGNILERFSAQQFPDLHSELNLSSLELGDSALYFCASSVGAGSFGGYTFGSGTRLTVV.